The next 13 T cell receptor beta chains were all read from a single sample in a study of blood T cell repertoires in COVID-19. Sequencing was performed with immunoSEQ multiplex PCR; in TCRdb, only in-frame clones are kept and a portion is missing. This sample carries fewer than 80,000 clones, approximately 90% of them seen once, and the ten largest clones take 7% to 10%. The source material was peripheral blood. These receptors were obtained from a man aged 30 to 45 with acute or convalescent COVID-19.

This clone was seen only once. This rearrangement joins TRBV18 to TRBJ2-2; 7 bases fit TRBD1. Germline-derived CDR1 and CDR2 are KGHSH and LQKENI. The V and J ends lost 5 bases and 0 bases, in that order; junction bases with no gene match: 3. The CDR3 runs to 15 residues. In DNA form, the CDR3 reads TGTGCCAGCTCAACCGGGACAGCGAACACCGGGGAGCTGTTTTTT. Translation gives CASSTGTANTGELFF.

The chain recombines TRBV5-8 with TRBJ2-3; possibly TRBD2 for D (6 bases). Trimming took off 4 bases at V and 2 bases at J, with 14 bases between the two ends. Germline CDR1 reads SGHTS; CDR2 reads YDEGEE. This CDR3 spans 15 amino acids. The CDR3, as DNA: TGTGCCAGCAGCCCTCGGGAGCGGGCCACAGATACGCAGTATTTT. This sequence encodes CASSPRERATDTQYF. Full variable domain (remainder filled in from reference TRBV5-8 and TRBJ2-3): EAGVTQSPTHLIKTRGQQATLRCSPISGHTSVYWYQQALGLGLQFLLWYDEGEERNRGNFPPRFSGRQFPNYSSELNVNALELEDSALYLCASSPRERATDTQYFGPGTRLTVL.

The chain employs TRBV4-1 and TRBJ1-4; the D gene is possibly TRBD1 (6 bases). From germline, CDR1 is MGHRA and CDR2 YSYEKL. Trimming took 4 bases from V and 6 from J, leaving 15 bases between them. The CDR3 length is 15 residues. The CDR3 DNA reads TGCGCCAGCAGCCCGGCACAGGGTACTTATGAAAAACTGTTTTTT. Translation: CASSPAQGTYEKLFF.

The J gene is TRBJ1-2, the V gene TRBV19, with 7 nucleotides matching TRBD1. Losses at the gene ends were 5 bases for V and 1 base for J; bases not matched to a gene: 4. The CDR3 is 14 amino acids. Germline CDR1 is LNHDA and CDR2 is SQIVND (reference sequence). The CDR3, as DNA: TGTGCCAGTAGTTGGGGGACAGATAACTATGGCTACACCTTC. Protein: CASSWGTDNYGYTF.

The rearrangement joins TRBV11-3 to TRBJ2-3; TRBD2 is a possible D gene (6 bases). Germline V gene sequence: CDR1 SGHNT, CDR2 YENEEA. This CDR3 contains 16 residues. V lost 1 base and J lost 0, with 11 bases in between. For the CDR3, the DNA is TGTGCCAGCAGCTTAGCGGGAGTTCTTAGCACAGATACGCAGTATTTT. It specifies CASSLAGVLSTDTQYF.

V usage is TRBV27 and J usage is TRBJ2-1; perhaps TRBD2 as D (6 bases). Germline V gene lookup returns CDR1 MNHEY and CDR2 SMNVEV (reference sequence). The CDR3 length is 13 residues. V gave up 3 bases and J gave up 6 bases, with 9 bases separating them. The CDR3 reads CASSFGGGNEQFF. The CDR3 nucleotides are TGTGCCAGCAGTTTCGGGGGTGGCAATGAGCAGTTCTTC.

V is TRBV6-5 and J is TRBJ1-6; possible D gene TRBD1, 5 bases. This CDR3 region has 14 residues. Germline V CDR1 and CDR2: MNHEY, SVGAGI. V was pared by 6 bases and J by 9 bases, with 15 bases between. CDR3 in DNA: TGTGCCAGCAGCGCAACAGGCATCGGTTCACCCCTCCACTTT. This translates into CASSATGIGSPLHF.

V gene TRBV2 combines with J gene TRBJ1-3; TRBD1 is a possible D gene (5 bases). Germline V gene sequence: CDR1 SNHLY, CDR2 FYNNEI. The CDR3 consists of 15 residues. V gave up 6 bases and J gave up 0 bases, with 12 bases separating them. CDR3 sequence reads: CASSRTGDSGNTIYF. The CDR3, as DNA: TGTGCCAGCAGCCGAACGGGGGACTCTGGAAACACCATATATTTT.

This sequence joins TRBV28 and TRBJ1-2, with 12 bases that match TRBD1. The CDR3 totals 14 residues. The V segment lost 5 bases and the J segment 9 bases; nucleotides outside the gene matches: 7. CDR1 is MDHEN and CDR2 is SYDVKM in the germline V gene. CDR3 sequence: CASSPGTGGLSYTF. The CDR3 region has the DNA TGTGCCAGCAGTCCGGGGACAGGGGGCTTAAGCTACACCTTC.

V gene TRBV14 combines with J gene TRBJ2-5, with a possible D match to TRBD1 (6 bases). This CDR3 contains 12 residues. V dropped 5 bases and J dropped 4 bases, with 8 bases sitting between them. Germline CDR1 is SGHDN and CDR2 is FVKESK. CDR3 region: CASSIRGETQYF. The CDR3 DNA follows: TGTGCCAGCAGCATCAGGGGAGAGACCCAGTACTTC. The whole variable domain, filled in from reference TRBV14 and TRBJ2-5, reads EAGVTQFPSHSVIEKGQTVTLRCDPISGHDNLYWYRRVMGKEIKFLLHFVKESKQDESGMPNNRFLAERTGGTYSTLKVQPAELEDSGVYFCASSIRGETQYFGPGTRLLVL.

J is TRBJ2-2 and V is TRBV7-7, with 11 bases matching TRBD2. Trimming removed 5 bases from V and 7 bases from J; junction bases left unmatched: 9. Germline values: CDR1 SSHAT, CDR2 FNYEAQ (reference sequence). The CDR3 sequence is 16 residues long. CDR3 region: CASSPTSGSVGGELFF. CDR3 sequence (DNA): TGTGCCAGCAGCCCCACTAGCGGGAGTGTGGGCGGGGAGCTGTTTTTT.

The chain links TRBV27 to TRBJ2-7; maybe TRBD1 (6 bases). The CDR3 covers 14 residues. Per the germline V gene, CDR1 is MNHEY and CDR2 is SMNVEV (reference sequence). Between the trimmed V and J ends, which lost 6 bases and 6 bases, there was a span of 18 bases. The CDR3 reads CASRNRASFFEQYF. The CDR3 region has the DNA TGTGCCAGCAGAAACAGGGCCTCTTTCTTCGAGCAGTACTTC.

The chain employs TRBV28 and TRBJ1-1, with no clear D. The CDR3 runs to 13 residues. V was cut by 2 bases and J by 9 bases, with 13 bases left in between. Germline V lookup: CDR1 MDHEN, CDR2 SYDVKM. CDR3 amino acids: CASSLVSVPKAFF. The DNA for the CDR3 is TGTGCCAGCAGTTTAGTGAGTGTCCCGAAAGCTTTCTTT.